One sample yielded the 25 T cell receptor beta chains listed below, sequenced in a study of T cells in Graves' hyperthyroidism and ophthalmopathy. TCR beta CDR3 sequences were amplified from RNA transcripts. HTBI primers were used for first-round RT-PCR of the TCR CDR3. Each CDR3 protein is one row after TCRdb ran MiXCR on the multiplex PCR reads. The sample holds about 840,000 distinct CDR3 sequences; around 38% are singletons and the top ten take over 8%. Sequences were obtained from blood. These receptors were taken from a man between 18 and 35 years old with Graves' hyperthyroidism.

This clonotype was detected a few times. The V gene is TRBV20-1, the J gene TRBJ2-7; 8 bases match TRBD1. The CDR3 consists of 15 residues. Germline-derived CDR1 and CDR2 are DFQATT and SNEGSKA (reference sequence). J gave up 6 bases and V 2 bases, and 12 bases lay outside the gene matches. As DNA, the CDR3 is TGCAGTGCTAGACCCTCAGGGGGCCCCCCCAGCGAGCAGTACTTC. This encodes CSARPSGGPPSEQYF.

CDR3 residues: CASSRTLAGVGETQYF. DNA of the CDR3: TGTGCCAGCTCACGGACACTAGCGGGAGTGGGGGAGACCCAGTACTTC. This chain uses TRBV7-6 with TRBJ2-5; TRBD2 matches 11 bases. CDR1 and CDR2 (germline): SGHVS, FNYEAQ. After removal of 8 bases from V and 5 bases from J, the junction contained 13 bases not matched to a gene. The CDR3 contains 16 residues.

The chain employs TRBV7-6 and TRBJ2-2, with D unclear. Between the trimmed V and J ends, which lost 3 bases and 9 bases, there was a span of 8 bases. CDR1 and CDR2 from the germline V gene are SGHVS and FNYEAQ. The CDR3 runs 12 residues. CDR3 DNA: TGTGCCAGCAGCTTTCCACAGCGGGAGCTGTTTTTT. Its translation: CASSFPQRELFF.

This clonotype was seen many times. The rearrangement links TRBV25-1 to TRBJ2-5, with D uncertain. The V gene's germline CDR1 is MGHDK and CDR2 SYGVNS. The CDR3 loop spans 13 amino acids. The V end was cut by 2 bases, the J end by 4 bases, with 8 bases between. The CDR3 sequence is CASSEAGRETQYF. CDR3 DNA sequence: TGTGCCAGCAGTGAAGCCGGGCGAGAGACCCAGTACTTC.

The chain employs TRBV24-1 and TRBJ2-5; D might be TRBD2 (5 bases). This CDR3 spans 12 amino acids. Looked up from germline, CDR1 is KGHDR and CDR2 is SFDVKD. V was trimmed by 7 bases and J by 5 bases, leaving 10 bases between them. The chain's CDR3 is CATSGVGETQYF. The CDR3 coding sequence is TGTGCCACCAGCGGGGTAGGGGAGACCCAGTACTTC.

The chain joins TRBV2 to TRBJ2-7; D is ambiguous. CDR1 is SNHLY and CDR2 is FYNNEI in the germline V gene. The CDR3 runs 14 residues. Trimming removed 5 bases at V and 5 bases at J, with 16 bases between. CDR3 amino acids: CASSTYQSDDEQYF. CDR3 coding DNA: TGTGCCAGCAGTACTTACCAGAGCGACGACGAGCAGTACTTC.

The chain employs TRBV11-2 and TRBJ1-5, with 9 positions matching TRBD1. Germline CDR1 SGHAT, CDR2 FQNNGV. The CDR3 consists of 15 residues. V lost 3 bases and J lost 12; bases outside the gene matches: 12. The CDR3 loop reads CASSFGTGSEEIQHF. CDR3 coding DNA: TGTGCCAGCAGCTTCGGGACAGGGTCAGAAGAGATCCAGCATTTT.

V is TRBV20-1 and J is TRBJ2-5, with D perhaps matching TRBD1 (6 bases). The V and J ends lost 1 base and 4 bases respectively, with 13 bases between them. The CDR3 runs 14 residues. Per the germline V gene, CDR1 is DFQATT and CDR2 is SNEGSKA (reference sequence). CDR3 residues: CSARGTEGRETQYF. The CDR3 nucleotides are TGCAGTGCTAGAGGGACAGAGGGGAGAGAGACCCAGTACTTC.

Worth noting for this clonotype: The junction and the germline gene differ at one end; a read error may be behind it. This sequence joins TRBV10-3 and TRBJ2-7; 7 positions agree with TRBD2. Germline lookup yields CDR1 ENHRY and CDR2 SYGVKD. The CDR3 is made up of 12 amino acids. The CDR3 DNA reads as TGTGCCAGCAGTTTAGGCGGGAGCACCCAGTACTTC. This encodes CASSLGGSTQYF.

This rearrangement joins TRBV6-6 to TRBJ1-1, with D perhaps TRBD1 (6 bases). Per the germline V gene, CDR1 is MNHNY and CDR2 is SVGAGI (reference sequence). The CDR3 is 14 residues long. The ends were cut back, 0 bases at V and 4 bases at J, with 9 bases in the middle. The CDR3 bases are TGTGCCAGCAGTTACTCCACAGGGAGCACTGAAGCTTTCTTT. Protein sequence: CASSYSTGSTEAFF.

The V call is TRBV10-2, the J call TRBJ1-2, with a weak D call TRBD1 (5 bases). Trimming took 11 bases from V and 14 from J, leaving 18 bases between them. The CDR3 runs to 10 residues. Germline V gene lookup returns CDR1 WSHSY and CDR2 SAAADI. In DNA form, the CDR3 reads TGCGCCGCGGCCAGGGCAGCCCCTACCTTC. It encodes CAAARAAPTF.

The chain joins TRBV6-5 to TRBJ1-5, with 8 bases lining up with TRBD1. Germline lookup yields CDR1 MNHEY and CDR2 SVGAGI. V was clipped by 5 bases and J by 3 bases; unmatched bases: 6. The CDR3 spans 15 residues. The CDR3 bases are TGTGCCAGCAGTGAGGGACAGGTGGTCAATCAGCCCCAGCATTTT. It specifies CASSEGQVVNQPQHF.

In regard to this clonotype: Since a much larger clone is just one base distant, this may be a read error. This chain joins TRBV5-1 and TRBJ2-6, with a weak D call TRBD2 (6 bases). Trimming removed 5 bases at V and 0 bases at J, with 15 bases between. This CDR3 contains 17 residues. Germline CDR1 SGHRS, CDR2 YFSETQ. CDR3 region: CASSRRGFSSGANVLTF. CDR3 nucleotide sequence: TGCGCCAGCAGTCGACGGGGGTTCAGCTCTGGGGCCAACGTCCTGACTTTC.

This clonotype was observed a single time. The CDR3: CASSLAARYQETQYF. DNA of the CDR3: TGCGCCAGCAGCTTGGCGGCCAGATACCAAGAGACCCAGTACTTC. The gene calls are TRBV5-1 and TRBJ2-5; D gene ambiguous. The CDR3 length is 15 residues. Germline lookup yields CDR1 SGHRS and CDR2 YFSETQ. Trimming removed 0 bases at V and 0 bases at J, with 9 bases between.

The chain has TRBV15 and TRBJ1-1, with 7 bases aligning to TRBD1. With 3 bases clipped from V and 1 base from J, the junction kept 8 bases outside the gene matches. This CDR3 is built from 16 residues. The germline CDR1 and CDR2 sequences are LNHNV and YYDKDF (reference sequence). CDR3 sequence reads: CATSSQWTGANTEAFF. DNA for the CDR3: TGTGCCACCAGCAGCCAATGGACAGGAGCGAACACTGAAGCTTTCTTT.

The chain is built from TRBV4-2 and TRBJ1-1, with TRBD1 matching over 7 bases. The CDR3 is 13 residues long. The J segment lost 6 bases and the V segment lost 3 bases, leaving 4 bases of the junction unmatched. The germline V gene has CDR1 LGHNA and CDR2 YNFKEQ. CDR3 DNA sequence: TGTGCCAGCAGCCAGCCCGACAGGGCTGAAGCTTTCTTT. Encoded protein: CASSQPDRAEAFF.

The sample holds many counts of this clonotype. The rearrangement joins TRBV19 to TRBJ1-5; 7 positions agree with TRBD1. The CDR3 loop spans 14 amino acids. V was clipped by 3 bases and J by 6 bases; unmatched bases: 5. Germline lookup yields CDR1 LNHDA and CDR2 SQIVND (reference sequence). CDR3 residues: CASSIDRVGQPQHF. The CDR3 nucleotides are TGTGCCAGTAGTATCGACAGGGTGGGTCAGCCCCAGCATTTT.

The chain has TRBV11-3 and TRBJ2-5; D unclear. Per the germline V gene, CDR1 is SGHNT and CDR2 is YENEEA. Trimming took 5 bases from V and 9 from J, leaving 22 bases between them. There are 15 residues in the CDR3. CDR3 loop: CASSQESLQRGAQYF. CDR3 DNA: TGTGCCAGCAGCCAAGAGTCGTTACAGAGAGGAGCCCAGTACTTC.

The chain links TRBV2 to TRBJ1-3; D gene unclear. The CDR3 totals 13 residues. Per germline, CDR1 SNHLY and CDR2 FYNNEI. With 5 bases removed from V and 2 bases from J, the gap between germline ends came to 7 bases. CDR3 sequence reads: CASSRGAGNTIYF. The DNA of the CDR3 is TGTGCCAGCAGTCGGGGAGCTGGAAACACCATATATTTT.

A remark on this clonotype: A much more abundant neighbour one base away suggests this may be a read error. V is TRBV25-1 and J is TRBJ1-1; unclear D gene. CDR1 and CDR2 (germline): MGHDK, SYGVNS. The germline V and J ends were trimmed by 4 bases and 0 bases, with 6 bases remaining between them. The CDR3 has 13 residues. CDR3 loop: CASSANMNTEAFF. Written as DNA, the CDR3 is TGTGCCAGCAGTGCCAACATGAACACTGAAGCTTTCTTT.

This clonotype was seen ten or more times. The chain joins TRBV29-1 to TRBJ2-2, with 7 bases fitting TRBD2. The germline V gene has CDR1 SQVTM and CDR2 ANQGSEA. J gave up 0 bases and V 7 bases, and 5 bases lay outside the gene matches. The CDR3 spans 14 residues. The chain's CDR3 is CSGREAPNTGELFF. The CDR3 DNA reads TGCAGCGGACGGGAGGCGCCGAACACCGGGGAGCTGTTTTTT.

This clonotype was detected only a few times. The V gene is TRBV27, the J gene TRBJ2-7, with TRBD2 matching 8 bases. V lost 5 bases, J lost 3 bases, and 9 bases stayed unmatched. In germline, CDR1 is MNHEY, CDR2 SMNVEV (reference sequence). This CDR3 has 15 residues. The CDR3 region has the DNA TGTGCCAGCAGTCTCCGGGTGGCGGGGGGCTACGAGCAGTACTTC. As protein: CASSLRVAGGYEQYF.

This clonotype came up many times. This chain joins TRBV9 and TRBJ2-7; no clear D. The CDR3 contains 14 residues. Germline loops: CDR1 SGDLS, CDR2 YYNGEE. Between the trimmed V and J ends, which lost 0 bases and 2 bases, there was a span of 9 bases. The CDR3 sequence: CASSVGPGPYEQYF. The CDR3 coding sequence is TGTGCCAGCAGCGTAGGGCCGGGCCCCTACGAGCAGTACTTC.

For this clonotype: The CDR3 end shows no conserved phenylalanine or tryptophan, and so a read error is likely. The chain has TRBV19 and TRBJ2-5; 13 nucleotides agree with TRBD2. Germline CDR1 LNHDA, CDR2 SQIVND (reference sequence). CDR3 length equals 17 residues. V shed 9 bases, J shed 5 bases, and the junction held 15 bases outside the gene matches. The CDR3 sequence is CASRGGTSGNPRETQYL. The CDR3 coding sequence is TGTGCCAGCCGCGGGGGGACTAGCGGGAATCCGAGGGAGACCCAGTACCTC.

V usage is TRBV9 and J usage is TRBJ1-1; TRBD1 matches 9 bases. There are 15 residues in the CDR3. V gave up 5 bases and J gave up 2 bases; unmatched junction bases: 7. Germline CDR1 SGDLS, CDR2 YYNGEE. CDR3 DNA sequence: TGTGCCAGCAGGTACGGAACAGGGGGCAACACTGAAGCTTTCTTT. As protein: CASRYGTGGNTEAFF.